A single TCR beta chain is shown here with its context. As yet, its antigen is unknown. A read error may account for a junction end that differs from germline. The draw of peripheral blood yielded ten milliliters from each donor. The CDR3 sequence is 16 residues long. CDR1 and CDR2 (germline): MNHEY, SMNVEV (reference sequence). This sample is drawn from a study of blood T cells in healthy people across ages. Study outcomes and limitations: Lack of knowledge of donor CMV status possibly confounded expanded clonotype changes. Whereas aged donors had fewer naive CD4+ cells, long-lived donors had more of them and higher diversity.

The authors ran a second PCR of roughly 6 to 12 cycles using a sample-barcoded 5' primer and a J-beta primer mix. Using its own MiXCR run on the 5' RACE reads, TCRdb lists one record per CDR3 protein. The table has approximately 780,000 distinct CDR3 sequences, approximately 24% seen once; the top ten hold about 3%. The sample was also linked to a second study, of T cells of mothers and their children.

The chain carries TRBV27 and TRBJ2-3, with D perhaps matching TRBD2 (5 bases). This receptor was taken from a boy aged 5-17 years in good health. The sequenced sample was blood. This CDR3 is CASSLSIVGWGDTHYF. The CDR3 DNA sequence: TGTGCCAGCAGTTTATCGATCGTGGGGTGGGGAGATACGCATTATTTT.